The text below deals with one TCR beta chain. The sample belongs to a study of T cell changes during pregnancy in multiple sclerosis. This table comes from immunoSEQ multiplex PCR, and its TCRdb copy is limited to in-frame clones, with some not included. The sample includes roughly 60,000 clones, roughly 92% of them seen just once. Sequencing used peripheral blood, obtained in the second trimester of pregnancy. This receptor was obtained from a female donor with multiple sclerosis, enrolled in a pregnancy study.

The DNA of the CDR3 is TGTGCCAGCAGTGAATCGGTGATAGATACGCAGTATTTT. Translated: CASSESVIDTQYF. The J gene is TRBJ2-3, the V gene TRBV6-1; D remains unclear. The V and J ends lost 2 bases and 5 bases respectively, with 8 bases between them. Germline CDR1 and CDR2: MNHNS and SASEGT. The CDR3 is 13 residues long.